This TCR beta chain was observed in a study of control samples from healthy donors and cancer patients. Sequencing used immunoSEQ multiplex PCR; TCRdb keeps in-frame clones, though not all of them. The sample holds about 170,000 clones, around 95% seen once. With V trimmed by 4 bases and J by 3 bases, 18 bases remained unmatched. This CDR3 has 19 amino acids. From germline, CDR1 is ENHRY and CDR2 SYGVKD. This rearrangement joins TRBV10-3 to TRBJ1-2; 9 nucleotides match TRBD1. The sequenced sample consisted of blood. The receptor comes from a woman aged 55-69 years in good health. The CDR3 protein is CAISGGNTRDRAGDYGYTF. CDR3 DNA: TGTGCCATCAGTGGGGGTAATACCCGGGACAGGGCCGGGGACTATGGCTACACCTTC.